The rows below give T cell receptor beta chains drawn from one sample of a study of cytomegalovirus exposure and HLA in healthy donors. The repertoire was sequenced with immunoSEQ multiplex PCR; TCRdb's copy has only in-frame clones and lacks some. The sample includes over 100,000 clones, less than 85% of them seen just once. Sequenced material: PBMCs. Receptor source: a man aged 40-55 years in good health and CMV-seronegative. Each CDR3 is given with its conserved first and last residue. The D gene is left open where the match is weak. The listing skips clone size in some rows; elsewhere it reads once, few, many or a size class.

D,J,size,length,V,CDR3,DNA
TRBD1,TRBJ2-2,-,16,TRBV19,CASSAGQGLITGELFF,TGTGCCAGTAGTGCCGGACAGGGACTGATCACCGGGGAGCTGTTTTTT
-,TRBJ2-7,few,13,TRBV29-1,CSVVEANSYEQYF,TGCAGCGTTGTGGAAGCGAACTCCTACGAGCAGTACTTC
-,TRBJ1-2,few,14,TRBV11-3,CASSFCRHNYGYTF,TGTGCCAGCAGCTTCTGTCGACATAACTATGGCTACACCTTC
-,TRBJ2-1,-,16,TRBV4-3,CASSQDQGSSYNEQFF,TGCGCCAGCAGCCAAGATCAGGGCAGCTCCTACAATGAGCAGTTCTTC
-,TRBJ1-2,-,14,TRBV13,CASMETGLRKGYTF,TGTGCCAGCATGGAAACAGGTCTAAGGAAGGGCTACACCTTC
-,TRBJ1-1,-,14,TRBV4-3,CASSQEVRNTEAFF,TGCGCCAGCAGCCAAGAGGTCAGGAACACTGAAGCTTTCTTT
-,TRBJ2-5,-,16,TRBV7-7,CASSLSAGNPQETQYF,TGTGCTAGCAGCTTAAGTGCTGGCAACCCCCAAGAGACCCAGTACTTC
TRBD1,TRBJ2-1,-,14,TRBV29-1,CSVRQGRPSDEQFF,TGCAGCGTCCGACAGGGGAGGCCGTCCGATGAGCAGTTCTTC
TRBD2,TRBJ2-2,-,16,TRBV5-1,CASSPSPREGLEELFF,TGCGCCAGCAGCCCTTCTCCGCGGGAGGGCCTCGAGGAGCTGTTTTTT
TRBD1,TRBJ1-2,-,16,TRBV7-8,CASSPRFGTGNYGYTF,TGTGCCAGCAGCCCTAGGTTCGGGACAGGAAACTATGGCTACACCTTC
-,TRBJ2-5,-,14,TRBV14,CASSQDASRETQYF,TGTGCCAGCAGCCAAGATGCCTCCAGGGAGACCCAGTACTTC
-,TRBJ2-7,-,14,TRBV4-1,CASSQGLSSYEQYF,TGCGCCAGCAGCCAGGGACTCAGCTCCTACGAGCAGTACTTC
TRBD1,TRBJ1-5,-,18,TRBV27,CASSFLDRVLDSNQPQHF,TGTGCCAGCAGTTTCTTAGACAGGGTCTTGGATAGCAATCAGCCCCAGCATTTT
-,TRBJ2-2,-,15,TRBV5-1,CASSLSTGNTGELFF,TGCGCCAGCAGCTTGAGCACGGGTAACACCGGGGAGCTGTTTTTT
TRBD1,TRBJ2-7,-,15,TRBV25-1,CASSDRTGSSYEQYF,TGTGCCAGCAGTGACCGGACAGGGAGCTCCTACGAGCAGTACTTC
TRBD1,TRBJ2-2,-,17,TRBV5-1,CASTKGDRGPNTGELFF,TGCGCCAGCACCAAAGGGGACAGGGGGCCGAACACCGGGGAGCTGTTTTTT
TRBD2,TRBJ2-5,-,17,TRBV5-4,CASSLGTSGMLPETQYF,TGTGCCAGCAGCTTAGGTACTAGCGGGATGCTCCCAGAGACCCAGTACTTC
TRBD2,TRBJ2-2,-,16,TRBV4-1,CASSQWTSGGNGELFF,TGCGCCAGCAGCCAATGGACTAGCGGAGGAAACGGGGAGCTGTTTTTT
TRBD1,TRBJ2-1,-,15,TRBV4-2,CASSGEDRGGNEQFF,TGTGCCAGCAGCGGGGAGGACAGGGGCGGCAATGAGCAGTTCTTC
TRBD1,TRBJ1-2,-,13,TRBV5-1,CASRTGGHYGYTF,TGCGCCAGCAGGACAGGGGGCCACTATGGCTACACCTTC
TRBD1,TRBJ1-5,-,15,TRBV30,CACGTGRDSNQPQHF,TGTGCCTGCGGGACAGGGAGGGATAGCAATCAGCCCCAGCATTTT
TRBD1,TRBJ2-2,-,14,TRBV29-1,CSVFGWQGAGELFF,TGCAGCGTTTTTGGTTGGCAGGGGGCCGGGGAGCTGTTTTTT
TRBD1,TRBJ1-1,-,12,TRBV28,CATRGLDTEAFF,TGTGCCACCAGGGGGCTAGACACTGAAGCTTTCTTT
TRBD1,TRBJ2-1,-,15,TRBV7-2,CASSLEGDSYNEQFF,TGTGCCAGCAGCTTAGAGGGGGACAGCTACAATGAGCAGTTCTTC
-,TRBJ1-1,-,13,TRBV13,CASSPGRETEAFF,TGTGCCAGCAGCCCGGGGAGGGAAACTGAAGCTTTCTTT
TRBD2,TRBJ2-3,-,17,TRBV7-3,CASSLGTSGGATDTQYF,TGTGCCAGCAGCCTTGGGACTAGCGGGGGGGCCACAGATACGCAGTATTTT
-,TRBJ1-1,few,11,TRBV20-1,CSAVQGTEAFF,TGCAGTGCTGTACAGGGTACTGAAGCTTTCTTT
TRBD1,TRBJ2-1,-,15,TRBV5-8,CASSPGQAGYNEQFF,TGTGCCAGCAGCCCGGGACAGGCCGGATACAATGAGCAGTTCTTC